The 28 T cell receptor beta chains given below trace back to one sample, sequenced in a study of blood T cells in healthy people across ages (dated by TCRdb to about 2015). Library construction relied on 5' RACE. These reads were obtained on an Illumina HiSeq 2500. A second PCR of roughly 6 to 11 cycles was run with a J-beta primer mix and a sample-barcoded 5' primer. TCRdb took the public reads, trimmed them with fastp at Q25, ran MiXCR for clone calling and kept in-frame beta chains. Merged by CDR3 protein, the rows form single entries marked with the most common genes and DNA. The sample table records under 700,000 distinct CDR3 sequences; 24% of these occur just once. Of the sample, around 10% is held by the ten largest clones. These data were also filed under a second study, of T cells of mothers and their children.

Specimen: blood. The receptors stem from a boy aged 5-17 years in good health.

This chain connects TRBV6-1 to TRBJ2-3, with TRBD2 identical over 7 bases. The V gene end was trimmed by 2 bases and the J gene end by 7 bases; junction bases not matched to a gene: 9. This CDR3 is 15 amino acids long. Germline assignment: CDR1 MNHNS and CDR2 SASEGT. The CDR3 spells CASSERRGRGYTQYF. The DNA for the CDR3 is TGTGCCAGCAGTGAACGGCGCGGGAGAGGCTATACGCAGTATTTT.

The rearrangement joins TRBV6-2 or TRBV6-3 to TRBJ1-5, with a tentative D call TRBD1 (6 bases). V was clipped by 2 bases and J by 0 bases, with 14 bases between them. Germline values: CDR1 MNHEY, CDR2 SVGEGT. The CDR3 loop spans 17 amino acids. The CDR3: CASSYPGQGYSNQPQHF. CDR3 bases: TGTGCCAGCAGTTACCCGGGCCAGGGGTATAGCAATCAGCCCCAGCATTTT.

This clonotype was observed many times. This chain connects TRBV27 to TRBJ1-2; D gene ambiguous. Trimming pared 2 bases from V and 2 bases from J, leaving 6 bases between. Germline V gene data show CDR1 as MNHEY and CDR2 as SMNVEV (reference sequence). The CDR3 contains 13 residues. CDR3 DNA sequence: TGTGCCAGCAGTTTAGCGGGGAACTATGGCTACACCTTC. Its translation is CASSLAGNYGYTF.

This clonotype appeared a few times. This chain uses TRBV7-2 with TRBJ2-1, with 8 positions matching TRBD2. The J call may be wrong; the DNA end is better matched by TRBJ2-7. CDR3 length: 13 amino acids. Germline V lookup: CDR1 SGHTA, CDR2 FQGNSA. The DNA of the CDR3 is TGTGCCAGCAGCTTAGAACTAGCGGACGAGCAGTACTTC. This sequence encodes CASSLELADEQYF.

V and J are TRBV10-3 and TRBJ1-1; D gene uncertain. The CDR3 has 13 amino acids. Germline lookup yields CDR1 ENHRY and CDR2 SYGVKD. Trimming shortened V by 2 bases and J by 6 bases, and 10 bases separated the two germline ends. CDR3 region: CAISEKAVAEAFF. CDR3 coding DNA: TGTGCCATCAGTGAGAAGGCCGTGGCTGAAGCTTTCTTT.

V gene TRBV12-3 or TRBV12-4 combines with J gene TRBJ1-5; D unresolved. V was pared by 5 bases and J by 7 bases, with 12 bases between. The length of the CDR3 is 13 residues. The CDR3 here is CASSGEWVQPQHF. CDR3 sequence (DNA): TGTGCCAGCAGTGGCGAGTGGGTGCAGCCCCAGCATTTT.

The chain uses TRBV7-9 and TRBJ1-1; 10 bases agree with TRBD1. CDR3 length: 16 residues. V dropped 6 bases and J dropped 7; count of bases not matched to a gene: 14. Germline CDR1 and CDR2: SEHNR and FQNEAQ (reference sequence). The CDR3 DNA sequence: TGTGCCAGCAGAAGACAGGGGGCGCTCAGTAGTGGTGAAGCTTTCTTT. It translates to CASRRQGALSSGEAFF.

This clonotype was detected only a few times. The chain couples TRBV7-2 to TRBJ2-2; possibly TRBD2 for D (6 bases). V was pared by 0 bases and J by 5 bases, with 13 bases between. Germline V gene lookup returns CDR1 SGHTA and CDR2 FQGNSA. CDR3 length: 16 residues. The CDR3 loop reads CASSLARAGRTGELFF. The CDR3 DNA follows: TGTGCCAGCAGCTTAGCGCGGGCAGGGAGGACCGGGGAGCTGTTTTTT. Full variable domain (outside the CDR3, taken from reference TRBV7-2 and TRBJ2-2): GAGVSQSPSNKVTEKGKDVELRCDPISGHTALYWYRQSLGQGLEFLIYFQGNSAPDKSGLPSDRFSAERTGGSVSTLTIQRTQQEDSAVYLCASSLARAGRTGELFFGEGSRLTVL.

This chain connects TRBV28 to TRBJ2-4; 10 nucleotides match TRBD2. There are 16 residues in the CDR3. The ends lost 4 bases at V and 3 bases at J; junction bases unmatched: 6. The germline CDR1 and CDR2 sequences are MDHEN and SYDVKM. The CDR3 coding sequence is TGTGCCAGCAGTTCCCCCGTAGCGGGAGGCAAAAACATTCAGTACTTC. The encoded protein is CASSSPVAGGKNIQYF.

About this clonotype itself: The junction and the germline gene differ at one end; a read error may be behind it. The chain recombines TRBV10-3 with TRBJ1-6, with D perhaps TRBD1 (6 bases). Germline V gene sequence: CDR1 ENHRY, CDR2 SYGVKD. The CDR3 has 13 amino acids. The CDR3 reads CATMGQPNSPLRF. DNA of the CDR3: TGTGCCACCATGGGACAACCGAATTCACCCCTCCGCTTT.

This clonotype was detected only a few times. The chain combines TRBV20-1 with TRBJ2-5; 10 bases are shared with TRBD1. This CDR3 is 15 amino acids long. CDR1 and CDR2 (germline): DFQATT, SNEGSKA (reference sequence). J lost 2 bases, V lost 2 bases, and 5 bases had no gene match. The DNA for the CDR3 is TGCAGTGCTAGACCCGTGGACAGGGGGCAAGAGACCCAGTACTTC. Translating gives CSARPVDRGQETQYF.

Turning to this clonotype: At one boundary the junction diverges from the germline segment, which might be a read error. The chain is built from TRBV28 and TRBJ1-1, with D unclear. Germline V gives CDR1 MDHEN, CDR2 SYDVKM. This CDR3 spans 12 amino acids. CDR3 nucleotides: TGCGTCAGCAGCCGACCGGGTACTGAAGCTTTCTTT. It codes for CVSSRPGTEAFF.

The CDR3, as DNA: TGTGCCAGCAGGATGGCTACTGTAGCGGGTTACAATGAGCAGTTCTTC. Its protein is CASRMATVAGYNEQFF. This rearrangement joins TRBV28 to TRBJ2-1, with 7 bases fitting TRBD2. V lost 6 bases to trimming and J lost 4 bases; unmatched junction nucleotides: 12. The CDR3 runs to 16 residues. In germline, CDR1 is MDHEN, CDR2 SYDVKM.

J is TRBJ2-7 and V is TRBV28, with TRBD1 matching over 8 bases. The V gene's germline CDR1 is MDHEN and CDR2 SYDVKM. V shed 5 bases, J shed 6 bases, and the junction held 9 bases outside the gene matches. The CDR3 has 14 residues. CDR3: CASSNRGALSEQYF. The CDR3 region has the DNA TGTGCCAGCAGTAACAGGGGGGCTCTATCCGAGCAGTACTTC.

This clonotype has more than one count but fewer than ten. V gene TRBV14 combines with J gene TRBJ1-5; tentative D call: TRBD1 (6 bases). V gave up 0 bases and J gave up 3 bases, with 15 bases separating them. Germline V gene data show CDR1 as SGHDN and CDR2 as FVKESK. The CDR3 is 17 residues long. The CDR3 reads CASSQEFGQFHNQPQHF. The DNA for the CDR3 is TGTGCCAGCAGCCAAGAATTCGGACAGTTCCACAATCAGCCCCAGCATTTT.

The rearrangement links TRBV6-5 to TRBJ2-7, with 8 nucleotides matching TRBD2. Germline values: CDR1 MNHEY, CDR2 SVGAGI. V lost 0 bases to trimming and J lost 4 bases; unmatched junction nucleotides: 5. The CDR3 sequence is 15 residues long. The CDR3 region has the DNA TGTGCCAGCAGTTACTCCAGCGGGAGTCTTTACGAGCAGTACTTC. Protein product: CASSYSSGSLYEQYF.

The V and J genes are TRBV20-1 and TRBJ2-7; D could derive from TRBD1 or TRBD2 (6 bases each). Germline V CDR1 and CDR2: DFQATT, SNEGSKA (reference sequence). The CDR3 loop spans 15 amino acids. V lost 0 bases and J 5 bases, leaving 17 bases between the germline ends. The CDR3 DNA follows: TGCAGTGCTAGAGATTCTAGCCGGGGGCACGACGAGCAGTACTTC. It specifies CSARDSSRGHDEQYF.

The rearrangement links TRBV28 to TRBJ1-5; D is unclear. V lost 3 bases, J lost 2 bases, and 14 bases lay in between. Germline values: CDR1 MDHEN, CDR2 SYDVKM. The CDR3 sequence is 16 residues long. The CDR3 protein is CASSFLHGEGNQPQHF. CDR3 in DNA: TGTGCCAGCAGTTTCCTCCATGGGGAGGGCAATCAGCCCCAGCATTTT.

The chain has TRBV12-3 or TRBV12-4 and TRBJ2-1; 8 nucleotides line up with TRBD2. The CDR3 totals 19 residues. After removal of 3 bases from V and 5 bases from J, the junction contained 18 bases not matched to a gene. The CDR3 nucleotides are TGTGCCAGCAGTTTTTGGACACTAGCGGAGCGGACTAAGGACAATGAGCAGTTCTTC. This encodes CASSFWTLAERTKDNEQFF.

This clonotype has more than one count but fewer than ten. A junction end diverges from the germline sequence, so it may reflect a read error. The chain uses TRBV20-1 and TRBJ2-5; 7 nucleotides line up with TRBD2. The end of the DNA fits TRBJ2-1 better, so the J call may be wrong. Per germline, CDR1 DFQATT and CDR2 SNEGSKA (reference sequence). The CDR3 runs 13 residues. CDR3 sequence (DNA): TGCAGTGCTAGGATTTTAGCGGGCAATGGGCAGTTCTTC. It is translated as CSARILAGNGQFF.

The chain carries TRBV27 and TRBJ2-7, with D unclear. The germline gives CDR1 MNHEY, CDR2 SMNVEV (reference sequence). CDR3 size: 14 residues. Trimming cost V 0 bases and J 5 bases, with 11 bases left between them. The CDR3 sequence is CASSLSSRPDEQYF. CDR3 coding DNA: TGTGCCAGCAGTTTATCGAGTCGACCGGACGAGCAGTACTTC.

The V and J genes are TRBV28 and TRBJ2-5; 8 bases agree with TRBD2. Germline CDR1 and CDR2: MDHEN and SYDVKM. CDR3 length: 15 residues. V shed 2 bases and J 7 bases; nucleotides not matched to a gene: 9. CDR3 residues: CASSLPGVREGTQYF. DNA for the CDR3: TGTGCCAGCAGTTTACCAGGGGTCCGGGAGGGGACCCAGTACTTC.

This clonotype has just a few counts. V usage is TRBV29-1 and J usage is TRBJ2-3; D ambiguous. The V gene's germline CDR1 is SQVTM and CDR2 ANQGSEA. This CDR3 comprises 10 residues. Deletions cut 3 bases from V and 4 bases from J, with 2 bases between. CDR3 protein: CSVDADTQYF. In nucleotides, the CDR3 is TGCAGCGTTGACGCAGATACGCAGTATTTT.

Notes on this clonotype: One end of the junction does not line up with germline, which may come from a read error. The chain is built from TRBV27 and TRBJ2-7; D is possibly TRBD1 or TRBD2 (5 bases each). Germline V gene sequence: CDR1 MNHEY, CDR2 SMNVEV (reference sequence). The CDR3 covers 14 residues. The DNA for the CDR3 is TGTGCCAGCCGAGGGACGGCTAGCTCCTACGAGCAGCACTTC. Translated: CASRGTASSYEQHF.

The rearrangement uses TRBV20-1 and TRBJ2-3, with D perhaps TRBD1 or TRBD2 (5 bases each). The CDR3 totals 15 residues. V lost 6 bases, J lost 1 base, and 17 bases lay in between. The V gene's germline CDR1 is DFQATT and CDR2 SNEGSKA (reference sequence). CDR3 residues: CSAENAGRGTDTQYF. The DNA of the CDR3 is TGCAGTGCCGAGAATGCAGGGCGGGGCACAGATACGCAGTATTTT.

The chain joins TRBV20-1 to TRBJ2-1; 9 bases are shared with TRBD2. Germline V gives CDR1 DFQATT, CDR2 SNEGSKA (reference sequence). The CDR3 runs to 16 residues. The trim removed 0 bases at V and 5 bases at J, leaving 8 bases unmatched. This CDR3 reads CSARDTSGRRDNEQFF. Here the CDR3 DNA reads TGCAGTGCTAGAGATACGAGCGGGAGGCGGGACAATGAGCAGTTCTTC.

This clonotype was counted only a few times. CDR3 nucleotide sequence: TGTGCCAGCAGCTCACAGGGACGGAACACTGAAGCTTTCTTT. Protein: CASSSQGRNTEAFF. This sequence joins TRBV7-2 and TRBJ1-1, with D maybe TRBD1 (6 bases). V gave up 4 bases and J gave up 1 base, with 10 bases separating them. The germline gives CDR1 SGHTA, CDR2 FQGNSA. The CDR3 sequence is 14 residues long.

This clonotype has a handful of counts. V is TRBV28 and J is TRBJ2-5; 11 bases are shared with TRBD2. The tail of the sequence fits TRBJ2-1 better, so the J call may be wrong. This CDR3 is 16 amino acids long. Germline values: CDR1 MDHEN, CDR2 SYDVKM. CDR3 region: CASSLRGLAEYNEQFF. The CDR3 DNA is TGTGCCAGCAGTTTAAGGGGACTAGCGGAGTACAATGAGCAGTTCTTC.